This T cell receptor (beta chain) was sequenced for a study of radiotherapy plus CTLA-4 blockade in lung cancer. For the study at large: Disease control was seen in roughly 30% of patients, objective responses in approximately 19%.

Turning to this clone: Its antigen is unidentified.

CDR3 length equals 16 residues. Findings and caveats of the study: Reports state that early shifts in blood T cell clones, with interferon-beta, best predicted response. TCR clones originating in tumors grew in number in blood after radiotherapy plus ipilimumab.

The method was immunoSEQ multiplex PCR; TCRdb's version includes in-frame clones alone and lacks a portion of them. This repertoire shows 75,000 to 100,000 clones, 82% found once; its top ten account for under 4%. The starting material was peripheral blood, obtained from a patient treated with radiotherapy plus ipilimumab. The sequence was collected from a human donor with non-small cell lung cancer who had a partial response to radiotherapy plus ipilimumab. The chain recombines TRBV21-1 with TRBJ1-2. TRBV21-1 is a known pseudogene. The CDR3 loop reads CASSKTAGGKSYGYTF. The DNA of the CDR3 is TGTGCCAGCAGCAAAACGGCGGGGGGCAAGAGCTATGGCTACACCTTC.